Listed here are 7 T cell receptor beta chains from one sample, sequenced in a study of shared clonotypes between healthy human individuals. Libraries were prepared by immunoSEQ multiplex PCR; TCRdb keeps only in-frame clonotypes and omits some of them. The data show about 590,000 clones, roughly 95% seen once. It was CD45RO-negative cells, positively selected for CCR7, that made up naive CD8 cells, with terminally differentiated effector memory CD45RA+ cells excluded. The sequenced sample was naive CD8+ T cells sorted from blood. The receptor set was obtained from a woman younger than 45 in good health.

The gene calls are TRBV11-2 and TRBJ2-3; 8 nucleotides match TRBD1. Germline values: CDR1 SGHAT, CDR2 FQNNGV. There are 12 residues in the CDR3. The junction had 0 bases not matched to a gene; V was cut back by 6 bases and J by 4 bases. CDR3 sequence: CASRDRADTQYF. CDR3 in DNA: TGTGCCAGCAGGGACAGGGCAGATACGCAGTATTTT.

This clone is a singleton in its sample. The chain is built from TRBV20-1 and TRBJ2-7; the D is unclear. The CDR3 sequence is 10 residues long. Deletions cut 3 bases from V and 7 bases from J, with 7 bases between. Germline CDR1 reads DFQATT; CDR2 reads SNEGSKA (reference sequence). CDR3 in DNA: TGCAGTGCTAGCGTGGGAGAGCAGTACTTC. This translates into CSASVGEQYF.

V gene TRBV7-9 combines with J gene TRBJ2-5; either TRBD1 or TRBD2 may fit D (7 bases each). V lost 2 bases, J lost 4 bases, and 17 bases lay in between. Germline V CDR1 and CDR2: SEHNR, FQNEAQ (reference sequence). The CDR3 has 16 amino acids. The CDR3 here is CASSLFGDSGIETQYF. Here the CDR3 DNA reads TGTGCCAGCAGCTTATTCGGGGACAGCGGGATAGAGACCCAGTACTTC.

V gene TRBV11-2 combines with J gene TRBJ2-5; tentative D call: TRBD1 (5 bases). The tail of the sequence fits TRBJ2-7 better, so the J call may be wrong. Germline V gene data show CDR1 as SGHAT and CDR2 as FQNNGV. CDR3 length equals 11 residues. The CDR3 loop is CASTQGNEQYF. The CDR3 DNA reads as TGTGCCAGCACCCAGGGTAACGAGCAGTACTTC.

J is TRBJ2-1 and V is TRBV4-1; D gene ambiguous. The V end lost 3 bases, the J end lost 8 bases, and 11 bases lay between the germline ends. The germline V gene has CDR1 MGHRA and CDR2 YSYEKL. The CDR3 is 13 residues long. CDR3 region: CASSHRHADEQFF. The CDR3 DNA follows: TGCGCCAGCAGCCACCGACATGCGGATGAGCAGTTCTTC.

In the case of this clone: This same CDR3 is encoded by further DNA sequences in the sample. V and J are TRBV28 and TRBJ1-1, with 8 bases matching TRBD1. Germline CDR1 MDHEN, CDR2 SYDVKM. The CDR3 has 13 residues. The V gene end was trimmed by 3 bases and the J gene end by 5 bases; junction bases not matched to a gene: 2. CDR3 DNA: TGTGCCAGCAGTTTCCAGGGGGCGACTGAAGCTTTCTTT. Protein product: CASSFQGATEAFF.

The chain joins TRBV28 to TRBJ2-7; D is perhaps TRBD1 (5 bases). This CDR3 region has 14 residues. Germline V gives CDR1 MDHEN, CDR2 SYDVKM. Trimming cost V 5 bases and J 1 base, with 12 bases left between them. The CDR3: CASSTDTDSYEQYF. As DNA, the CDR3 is TGTGCCAGCAGTACGGACACCGATTCCTACGAGCAGTACTTC.